One and the same sample provided the 8 T cell receptor beta chains below, sequenced in a study of cytomegalovirus exposure and HLA in healthy donors. Primers: 60 Vbeta forward and 13 Jbeta reverse. This table comes from immunoSEQ multiplex PCR, and its TCRdb copy is limited to in-frame clones, with some not included. The data contain fewer than 200,000 clones, less than 85% of them singletons. Sequencing was carried out using PBMCs. The receptors come from a male donor in good health and CMV-seronegative.

The chain has TRBV5-1 and TRBJ2-5; D remains unclear. The CDR3 runs to 12 residues. Trimming took off 1 base at V and 2 bases at J, with 3 bases between the two ends. CDR1 and CDR2 from the germline V gene are SGHRS and YFSETQ. The CDR3 loop is CASSLHQETQYF. CDR3 DNA sequence: TGCGCCAGCAGCTTGCATCAAGAGACCCAGTACTTC.

The chain joins TRBV15 to TRBJ1-4; D is ambiguous. V lost 1 base and J 7 bases, leaving 13 bases between the germline ends. Germline V gene data show CDR1 as LNHNV and CDR2 as YYDKDF (reference sequence). This CDR3 spans 15 amino acids. In nucleotides, the CDR3 is TGTGCCACCAGCAGAGGTACCGGGTCGACTGAAAAACTGTTTTTT. This sequence encodes CATSRGTGSTEKLFF.

The chain combines TRBV5-4 with TRBJ2-2, with TRBD2 as a possible D gene (5 bases). CDR3 length: 13 amino acids. The germline V and J ends were trimmed by 4 bases and 5 bases, with 9 bases remaining between them. From germline, CDR1 is SGHNT and CDR2 YYREEE (reference sequence). In DNA form, the CDR3 reads TGTGCCAGCAGCCAGAGGACTACCGGGGAGCTGTTTTTT. Translated, it gives CASSQRTTGELFF.

This chain connects TRBV7-9 to TRBJ1-4; maybe TRBD1 (6 bases). The V and J ends lost 5 bases and 7 bases respectively, with 17 bases between them. The CDR3 consists of 15 residues. CDR1 and CDR2 (germline): SEHNR, FQNEAQ (reference sequence). The DNA of the CDR3 is TGTGCCAGCAGCATCGACAGGACAAGAAGTGAAAAACTGTTTTTT. Translated, it gives CASSIDRTRSEKLFF.

The V gene is TRBV10-3, the J gene TRBJ2-3; TRBD2 might be the D (6 bases). The CDR3 spans 14 residues. V lost 4 bases and J lost 2, with 10 bases in between. The germline CDR1 and CDR2 sequences are ENHRY and SYGVKD. CDR3 DNA: TGTGCCATCAGTGTACGGGGGTACACAGATACGCAGTATTTT. The encoded protein is CAISVRGYTDTQYF.

Here the CDR3 reads CATSIRGGGETQYF. The CDR3, as DNA: TGTGCCACCAGCATACGCGGGGGAGGGGAGACCCAGTACTTC. This chain links TRBV15 with TRBJ2-5; 7 nucleotides align to TRBD2. Germline V CDR1 and CDR2: LNHNV, YYDKDF (reference sequence). This CDR3 region has 14 residues. The J segment lost 5 bases and the V segment lost 4 bases, leaving 7 bases of the junction unmatched.

The rearrangement links TRBV11-3 to TRBJ2-3; D not certain. V was shortened by 4 bases and J by 2 bases, with 10 bases between the two germline ends. The CDR3 is made up of 14 amino acids. Looked up from germline, CDR1 is SGHNT and CDR2 is YENEEA. CDR3 bases: TGTGCCAGCAGCTCCCTAGACGACACAGATACGCAGTATTTT. It codes for CASSSLDDTDTQYF.

The chain couples TRBV6-1 to TRBJ2-7; D call uncertain. CDR3 length: 12 amino acids. V was shortened by 1 base and J by 12 bases, with 13 bases between the two germline ends. Germline lookup yields CDR1 MNHNS and CDR2 SASEGT. The CDR3 region is CASSEVGYERYF. The DNA of the CDR3 is TGTGCCAGCAGTGAAGTGGGCTACGAACGGTACTTC.